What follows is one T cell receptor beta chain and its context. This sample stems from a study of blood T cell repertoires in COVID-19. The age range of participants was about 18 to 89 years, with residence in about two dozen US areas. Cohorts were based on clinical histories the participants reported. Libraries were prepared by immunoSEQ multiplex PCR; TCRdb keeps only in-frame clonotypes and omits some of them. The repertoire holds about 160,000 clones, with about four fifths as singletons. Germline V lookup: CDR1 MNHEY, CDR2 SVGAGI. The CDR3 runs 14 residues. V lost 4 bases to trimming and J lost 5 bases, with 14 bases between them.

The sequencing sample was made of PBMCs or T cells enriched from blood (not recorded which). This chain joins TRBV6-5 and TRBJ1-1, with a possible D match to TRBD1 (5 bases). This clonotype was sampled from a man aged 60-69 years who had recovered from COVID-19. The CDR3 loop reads CASSFGVGGTEAFF. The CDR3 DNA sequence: TGTGCCAGCAGTTTTGGGGTGGGGGGAACTGAAGCTTTCTTT.